These 30 T cell receptor beta chains were all obtained from the same sample, sequenced in a study of regulatory T cells in long-lasting Graves disease (dated by TCRdb to the early 2020s). Library construction relied on multiplex PCR. These reads were obtained on an Illumina HiSeq 4000. iRepertoire HTBI primers and Arm-PCR amplification of CDR3 regions were used to construct TCR beta libraries. TCRdb handled the public reads itself, with Q25 trimming in fastp and clone calling in MiXCR, and kept productive beta chains. Rows are unified per CDR3 protein, each entry keeping the most common DNA and genes. Within this sample are 400,000 to 550,000 distinct CDR3 sequences, with 15% of them counted one time only. The leading ten clones occupy around 17% of the sample. This specimen's time point label, per the study, means: newly diagnosed GD, antithyroid drugs for less than 3 months. For both TCR sequencing and RNA sequencing, RNA was extracted from PBMCs using TRIzol.

The data also belong to a second study, concerning T cells in Graves' hyperthyroidism and ophthalmopathy.

Sequenced here: peripheral blood mononuclear cells (PBMCs), sampled at new diagnosis, from a patient treated with antithyroid drugs. Receptors originate from a woman aged 25-40 years with Graves disease. Donor details come from another sample of the same person, matched by shared clones.

In this sample, this clonotype turned up many times. The rearrangement joins TRBV7-3 to TRBJ2-2; no clear D gene. V lost 5 bases and J 7 bases, leaving 11 bases between the germline ends. The CDR3 has 13 amino acids. Germline values: CDR1 SGHTA, CDR2 FQGTGA. CDR3 sequence reads: CASSPTPSGELFF. DNA for the CDR3: TGTGCCAGCAGCCCGACCCCAAGCGGGGAGCTGTTTTTT.

This chain connects TRBV28 to TRBJ1-5; D possibly corresponds to TRBD1 (6 bases). Trimming took 5 bases from V and 2 from J, leaving 16 bases between them. Germline assignment: CDR1 MDHEN and CDR2 SYDVKM. The CDR3 runs to 16 residues. The CDR3 DNA follows: TGTGCCAGCAGTCCGGTGGGGGGCTTAGGCAATCAGCCCCAGCATTTT. Residues: CASSPVGGLGNQPQHF.

This clonotype was detected ten times or more. The gene calls are TRBV18 and TRBJ2-1; no clear D gene. This CDR3 is 14 amino acids long. The germline CDR1 and CDR2 sequences are KGHSH and LQKENI. The V end was cut by 1 base, the J end by 7 bases, with 11 bases between. The CDR3 is CASSPLVDENEQFF. In DNA, the CDR3 is TGTGCCAGCTCACCACTGGTCGATGAGAATGAGCAGTTCTTC.

This clonotype was counted ten times or more. V is TRBV12-3 or TRBV12-4 and J is TRBJ2-5, with a weak D call TRBD1 (6 bases). The CDR3 extends over 16 amino acids. V shed 4 bases and J shed 2 bases, with 17 bases lying between them. The CDR3 coding sequence is TGTGCCAGCAGTTCGTGGGACAACGAGGATCAAGAGACCCAGTACTTC. Amino acid sequence: CASSSWDNEDQETQYF.

This clonotype has at least ten counts. The chain combines TRBV19 with TRBJ1-2, with D hard to call. Germline V CDR1 and CDR2: LNHDA, SQIVND (reference sequence). The CDR3 totals 13 residues. The V gene lost 5 bases and the J gene lost 7 bases, with 14 bases spanning the gap. The CDR3 sequence: CASSPAFDGGYTF. CDR3 nucleotide sequence: TGTGCCAGTAGTCCCGCGTTTGACGGTGGCTACACCTTC.

This clonotype was seen ten or more times. V and J are TRBV29-1 and TRBJ2-7, with TRBD1 matching over 8 bases. V trimming: 3 bases; J trimming: 3 bases; junction bases outside the gene matches: 7. Germline-derived CDR1 and CDR2 are SQVTM and ANQGSEA. The CDR3 loop spans 14 amino acids. The CDR3 is CSVESTGGRYEQYF. The CDR3 nucleotides are TGCAGCGTTGAGAGTACAGGGGGTCGCTACGAGCAGTACTTC.

V gene TRBV19 combines with J gene TRBJ2-7; 8 bases match TRBD1. The J segment lost 5 bases and the V segment lost 4 bases, leaving 10 bases of the junction unmatched. The CDR3 is 15 residues long. Germline loops: CDR1 LNHDA, CDR2 SQIVND (reference sequence). The DNA for the CDR3 is TGTGCCAGTAGTACGCGACAGGGGCCGCAGGACGAGCAGTACTTC. It translates to CASSTRQGPQDEQYF.

This clonotype was recorded at least ten times. The CDR3 bases are TGTGCCAGCAGTTTCGAGGGGGGGGGCTCCTACAATGAGCAGTTCTTC. This sequence encodes CASSFEGGGSYNEQFF. The rearrangement links TRBV7-9 to TRBJ2-1; D possibly corresponds to TRBD2 (7 bases). The CDR3 has 16 residues. Germline CDR1 SEHNR, CDR2 FQNEAQ (reference sequence). V was trimmed by 6 bases and J by 0 bases, leaving 15 bases between them.

This clonotype has at least ten counts. V gene TRBV20-1 combines with J gene TRBJ1-1; 10 nucleotides line up with TRBD1. The CDR3 has 14 amino acids. The V gene end was trimmed by 4 bases and the J gene end by 10 bases; junction bases not matched to a gene: 12. The germline CDR1 and CDR2 sequences are DFQATT and SNEGSKA (reference sequence). The chain's CDR3 is CSAMTGGLPVAAFF. The CDR3, as DNA: TGCAGTGCTATGACAGGGGGCTTACCGGTTGCAGCTTTCTTT.

This clonotype was observed many times. The chain recombines TRBV7-8 with TRBJ2-7, with 8 bases identical to TRBD1. Germline CDR1 and CDR2: SGHVS and FQNEAQ. The CDR3 loop spans 14 amino acids. J gave up 4 bases and V 5 bases, and 7 bases lay outside the gene matches. The DNA for the CDR3 is TGTGCCAGCAGCCCTAGGACAGGGAAATACGAGCAGTACTTC. It yields the protein CASSPRTGKYEQYF.

The gene calls are TRBV19 and TRBJ2-3, with D possibly matching TRBD1 (5 bases). This CDR3 comprises 18 residues. Per germline, CDR1 LNHDA and CDR2 SQIVND (reference sequence). With 3 bases removed from V and 2 bases from J, the gap between germline ends came to 21 bases. CDR3 bases: TGTGCCAGTAGTATTGGGGCTCCCGGGCCAACCCCCACAGATACGCAGTATTTT. The encoded protein is CASSIGAPGPTPTDTQYF. The whole variable domain, filled in from reference TRBV19 and TRBJ2-3, reads DGGITQSPKYLFRKEGQNVTLSCEQNLNHDAMYWYRQDPGQGLRLIYYSQIVNDFQKGDIAEGYSVSREKKESFPLTVTSAQKNPTAFYLCASSIGAPGPTPTDTQYFGPGTRLTVL.

This clonotype was recorded at least ten times. This rearrangement joins TRBV5-1 to TRBJ2-1, with D perhaps given as TRBD1 or TRBD2 (5 bases each). With 1 base removed from V and 4 bases from J, the gap between germline ends came to 21 bases. Germline V lookup: CDR1 SGHRS, CDR2 YFSETQ. The CDR3 has 18 residues. CDR3 nucleotides: TGCGCCAGCAGCTTGACGGGACCAACCCCCCTTAAGTACAATGAGCAGTTCTTC. Residues: CASSLTGPTPLKYNEQFF.

This clonotype was observed once. This rearrangement joins TRBV10-3 to TRBJ2-2, with TRBD2 matching over 8 bases. Germline-derived CDR1 and CDR2 are ENHRY and SYGVKD. V was pared by 8 bases and J by 4 bases, with 6 bases of the junction left unmatched. This CDR3 comprises 14 residues. The CDR3 bases are TGTGCCATCGCGGGACTAGACCTCACCGGGGAGCTGTTTTTT. Its protein is CAIAGLDLTGELFF.

This clonotype was recorded many times. V is TRBV20-1 and J is TRBJ2-3; 12 bases map to TRBD2. Trimming at V came to 8 bases and at J to 0 bases, leaving 3 bases not matched to a gene. This CDR3 region has 14 residues. Looked up from germline, CDR1 is DFQATT and CDR2 is SNEGSKA (reference sequence). CDR3 DNA sequence: TGCAGTTTCGGACTAGCGGGAAGCACAGATACGCAGTATTTT. It is translated as CSFGLAGSTDTQYF.

The chain recombines TRBV30 with TRBJ2-1; TRBD2 agrees at 10 bases. J was trimmed by 9 bases and V by 5 bases; bases with no gene match: 7. The CDR3 loop spans 13 amino acids. The germline gives CDR1 GTSNPN, CDR2 SVGIG (reference sequence). The CDR3 DNA sequence: TGTGCCTGGGCAACTAGCGGGACGGGTGAGCAGTTCTTC. Protein sequence: CAWATSGTGEQFF.

Many counts were recorded for this clonotype. Written as DNA, the CDR3 is TGTGCCAGCAGCGAACTAGCGTTGAGCACAGATACGCAGTATTTT. Its translation is CASSELALSTDTQYF. This chain uses TRBV7-9 with TRBJ2-3, with TRBD2 matching over 7 bases. The ends lost 5 bases at V and 0 bases at J; junction bases unmatched: 5. Germline CDR1 reads SEHNR; CDR2 reads FQNEAQ (reference sequence). The CDR3 has 15 residues. The whole variable domain, remainder taken from reference TRBV7-9 and TRBJ2-3, is DTGVSQNPRHKITKRGQNVTFRCDPISEHNRLYWYRQTLGQGPEFLTYFQNEAQLEKSRLLSDRFSAERPKGSFSTLEIQRTEQGDSAMYLCASSELALSTDTQYFGPGTRLTVL.

The chain links TRBV9 to TRBJ2-2; D possibly corresponds to TRBD2 (6 bases). The length of the CDR3 is 14 residues. From germline, CDR1 is SGDLS and CDR2 YYNGEE. With 2 bases removed from V and 7 bases from J, the gap between germline ends came to 12 bases. The CDR3 nucleotides are TGTGCCAGCAGCGTTCAGGAGGGGAGCGGGGAGCTGTTTTTT. Amino acids: CASSVQEGSGELFF.

A single count supports this clonotype. At one end, the junction sequence differs from germline, possibly due to a read error. The chain employs TRBV5-1 and TRBJ2-7; no reliable D call. This CDR3 has 12 residues. Germline lookup yields CDR1 SGHRS and CDR2 YFSETQ. CDR3 DNA sequence: TGCGTCAGCAGCCCCAGCTCCTACGAGCAGTACTTC. Amino acid sequence: CVSSPSSYEQYF.

This clonotype was seen more than once but under ten times. The rearrangement joins TRBV29-1 to TRBJ2-5, with a tentative D call TRBD1 (6 bases). V lost 2 bases to trimming and J lost 1 base, with 14 bases between them. Germline V gene sequence: CDR1 SQVTM, CDR2 ANQGSEA. There are 15 residues in the CDR3. CDR3 DNA sequence: TGCAGCGTTGAAACGGCAGGGGACACCCAAGAGACCCAGTACTTC. Translation: CSVETAGDTQETQYF.

J is TRBJ2-7 and V is TRBV6-2 or TRBV6-3, with TRBD1 matching 7 bases. Trimming at V came to 5 bases and at J to 0 bases, leaving 4 bases not matched to a gene. CDR1 MNHEY and CDR2 SVGEGT come from the germline V gene. The CDR3 totals 14 residues. The chain's CDR3 is CASSGTESSYEQYF. The CDR3 DNA reads as TGTGCCAGCAGTGGGACAGAGAGCTCCTACGAGCAGTACTTC.

In this sample, this clonotype turned up many times. This chain uses TRBV5-1 with TRBJ2-7; the D gene is possibly TRBD1 (5 bases). V lost 0 bases and J lost 2, with 15 bases in between. CDR3 length equals 16 residues. Germline values: CDR1 SGHRS, CDR2 YFSETQ. In nucleotides, the CDR3 is TGCGCCAGCAGCTTGGCCACCTCAGGGATTCCCTACGAGCAGTACTTC. Translating it yields CASSLATSGIPYEQYF.

At least ten counts were recorded for this clonotype. The CDR3 protein is CASSFFSAGYEQYF. Written as DNA, the CDR3 is TGTGCCAGCAGTTTTTTTTCTGCTGGGTACGAGCAGTACTTC. The rearrangement joins TRBV12-3 or TRBV12-4 to TRBJ2-7, with D unresolved. The CDR3 totals 14 residues. The V gene lost 3 bases and the J gene lost 4 bases, with 13 bases spanning the gap.

In this sample, this clonotype turned up many times. This chain links TRBV11-2 with TRBJ1-3; no definite D call. Germline lookup yields CDR1 SGHAT and CDR2 FQNNGV. The CDR3 runs to 18 residues. V lost 7 bases to trimming and J lost 0 bases, with 22 bases between them. The CDR3 loop is CASISQTVPDRSGNTIYF. CDR3 nucleotide sequence: TGTGCCAGCATCTCCCAAACGGTACCGGATCGCTCTGGAAACACCATATATTTT.

This clonotype was picked up many times. This chain uses TRBV7-9 with TRBJ2-1, with 11 bases that match TRBD1. This CDR3 is built from 15 residues. V lost 5 bases, J lost 3 bases, and 3 bases stayed unmatched. Germline V gene lookup returns CDR1 SEHNR and CDR2 FQNEAQ (reference sequence). Here the CDR3 reads CASSLGQGGYNEQFF. In nucleotides, the CDR3 is TGTGCCAGCAGCCTGGGACAGGGGGGCTACAATGAGCAGTTCTTC.

The chain has TRBV7-3 and TRBJ2-3, with TRBD2 matching 15 bases. CDR3 size: 20 residues. Unmatched junction bases numbered 12, after V lost 5 bases and J lost 0 bases. Germline CDR1 SGHTA, CDR2 FQGTGA. CDR3 loop: CASSPRGLAGGKASTDTQYF. The DNA for the CDR3 is TGTGCCAGCAGCCCACGTGGACTAGCGGGAGGGAAAGCTAGCACAGATACGCAGTATTTT.

The CDR3 nucleotides are TGTGCTAGTGGTTTGGTACTAGGAGCCGGGAATTATGGCTACACCTTC. Translation gives CASGLVLGAGNYGYTF. The chain employs TRBV12-5 and TRBJ1-2, with D uncertain. Germline CDR1 is LGHNT and CDR2 is FRNRAP. The CDR3 has 16 amino acids. V lost 0 bases to trimming and J lost 5 bases, with 16 bases between them.

This clonotype was counted at least ten times. The chain combines TRBV12-3 or TRBV12-4 with TRBJ1-4; tentatively, D is TRBD1 (6 bases). Trimming took off 10 bases at V and 8 bases at J, with 17 bases between the two ends. The length of the CDR3 is 13 residues. The CDR3 DNA follows: TGTGCCACCATGAGGGGGGCAAGGGAAAAACTGTTTTTT. Amino acid sequence: CATMRGAREKLFF.

This clonotype came up a few times. The chain uses TRBV6-4 and TRBJ2-2; maybe TRBD2 (5 bases). The CDR3 is 15 residues long. V was cut by 5 bases and J by 0 bases, with 10 bases left in between. Germline CDR1 and CDR2: MRHNA and SNTAGT. The CDR3 DNA is TGTGCCAGCAGTCAGAGGGCAACGAACACCGGGGAGCTGTTTTTT. This translates into CASSQRATNTGELFF.

The genes are TRBV5-1 and TRBJ1-1, with 7 bases lining up with TRBD1. Unmatched junction bases numbered 4, after V lost 4 bases and J lost 1 base. Per the germline V gene, CDR1 is SGHRS and CDR2 is YFSETQ. The CDR3 is 14 residues long. Here the CDR3 DNA reads TGCGCCAGCAGCACAGACAGGGCGAACACTGAAGCTTTCTTT. Protein sequence: CASSTDRANTEAFF.

This clonotype has only a few counts. J is TRBJ2-7 and V is TRBV14; tentative D call: TRBD1 (6 bases). The CDR3 has 16 residues. Per germline, CDR1 SGHDN and CDR2 FVKESK. Trimming shortened V by 0 bases and J by 7 bases, and 19 bases separated the two germline ends. CDR3 in amino acids: CASSQDLGTPRSEQYF. CDR3 coding DNA: TGTGCCAGCAGCCAAGATTTGGGGACACCCCGTTCGGAGCAGTACTTC.